This note documents a single TCR beta chain sequence. Its matching antigen is unknown. Given a much more abundant clone one base away, this may be a read error. The V gene lost 8 bases and the J gene lost 5 bases, with 21 bases spanning the gap. This CDR3 contains 14 residues. Per germline, CDR1 DFQATT and CDR2 SNEGSKA (reference sequence). The sample originates from a study of identical twins. Findings and limits, study-wide: Twins showed weaker excess sharing in their beta out-of-frame sequences. There were fewer insertions in abundant cord blood beta clonotypes, but memory repertoires showed no such pattern. Findings depended on cross-sectional statistics rather than tracking the same donors.

Template switching added a universal primer site; cDNA carried unique molecular identifiers. Using its own MiXCR run on the 5' RACE reads, TCRdb lists one record per CDR3 protein. The data contain 200,000 to 250,000 distinct CDR3 sequences, roughly 7% of them singletons. The same sample was also used in a study of yellow fever vaccine responses in identical twins.

The clonotype was recovered from a woman younger than 35 in good health. This sequence joins TRBV20-1 and TRBJ1-2; D is perhaps TRBD1 (6 bases). Source material: memory (CD45RO+) T cells sorted from blood. CDR3 amino acids: CSFSTGLSRYGYTF. The CDR3 bases are TGCAGTTTTAGCACAGGGTTATCTCGGTATGGCTACACCTTC.